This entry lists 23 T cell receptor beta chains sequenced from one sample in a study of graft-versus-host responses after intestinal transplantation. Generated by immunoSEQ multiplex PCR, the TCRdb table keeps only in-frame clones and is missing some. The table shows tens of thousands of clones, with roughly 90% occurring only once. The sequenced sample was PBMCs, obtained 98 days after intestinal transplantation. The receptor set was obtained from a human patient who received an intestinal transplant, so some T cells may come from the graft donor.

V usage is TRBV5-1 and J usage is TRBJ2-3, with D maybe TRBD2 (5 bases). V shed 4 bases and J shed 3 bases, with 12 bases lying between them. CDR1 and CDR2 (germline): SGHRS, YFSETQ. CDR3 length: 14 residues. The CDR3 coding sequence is TGCGCCAGCAGCCCGAGAGGAGGAACAGATACGCAGTATTTT. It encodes CASSPRGGTDTQYF.

The CDR3 DNA reads TGTGCTAGTGGGAGAGGGTACCAAGAGACCCAGTACTTC. Amino acids: CASGRGYQETQYF. The chain is built from TRBV12-5 and TRBJ2-5, with a weak D call TRBD2 (5 bases). Germline loops: CDR1 LGHNT, CDR2 FRNRAP. Trimming stripped 6 bases from V and 0 bases from J, with 8 bases between. This CDR3 has 13 residues.

The CDR3 here is CASSEGTSALNEQFF. The CDR3 DNA sequence: TGTGCCAGCAGTGAAGGGACTAGCGCCTTAAATGAGCAGTTCTTC. The chain has TRBV2 and TRBJ2-1; TRBD2 agrees at 9 bases. V lost 1 base to trimming and J lost 7 bases; unmatched junction nucleotides: 5. The germline V gene has CDR1 SNHLY and CDR2 FYNNEI. The CDR3 spans 15 residues.

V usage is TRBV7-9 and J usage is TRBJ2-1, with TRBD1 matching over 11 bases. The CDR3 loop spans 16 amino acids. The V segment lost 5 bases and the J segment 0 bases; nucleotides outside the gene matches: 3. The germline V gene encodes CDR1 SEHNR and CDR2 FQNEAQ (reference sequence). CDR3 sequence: CASSPGTGGSYNEQFF. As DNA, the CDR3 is TGTGCCAGCAGCCCCGGGACAGGGGGCTCCTACAATGAGCAGTTCTTC.

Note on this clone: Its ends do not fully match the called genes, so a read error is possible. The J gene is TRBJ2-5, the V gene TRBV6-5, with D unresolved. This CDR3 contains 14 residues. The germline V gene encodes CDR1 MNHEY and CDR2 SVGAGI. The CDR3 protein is CASSYSHLQGTQYF. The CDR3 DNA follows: TGTGCCAGCAGTTACTCTCATCTACAAGGGACCCAGTACTTC.

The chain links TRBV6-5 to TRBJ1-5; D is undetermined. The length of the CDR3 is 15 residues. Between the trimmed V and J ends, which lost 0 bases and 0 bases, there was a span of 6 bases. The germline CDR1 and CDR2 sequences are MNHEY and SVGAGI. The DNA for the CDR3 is TGTGCCAGCAGTTACTCGGGGAGTAGCAATCAGCCCCAGCATTTT. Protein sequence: CASSYSGSSNQPQHF.

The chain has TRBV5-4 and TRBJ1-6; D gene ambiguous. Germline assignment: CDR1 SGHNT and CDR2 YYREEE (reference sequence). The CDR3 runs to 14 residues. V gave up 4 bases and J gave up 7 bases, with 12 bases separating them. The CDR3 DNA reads TGTGCCAGCAGCCCGAGCAGGCCAAATTCACCCCTCCACTTT. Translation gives CASSPSRPNSPLHF.

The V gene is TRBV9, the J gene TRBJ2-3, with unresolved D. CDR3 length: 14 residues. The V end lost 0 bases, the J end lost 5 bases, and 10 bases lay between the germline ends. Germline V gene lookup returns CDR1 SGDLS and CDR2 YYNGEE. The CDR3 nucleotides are TGTGCCAGCAGCGTAGCTACACGGATAGATACGCAGTATTTT. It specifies CASSVATRIDTQYF.

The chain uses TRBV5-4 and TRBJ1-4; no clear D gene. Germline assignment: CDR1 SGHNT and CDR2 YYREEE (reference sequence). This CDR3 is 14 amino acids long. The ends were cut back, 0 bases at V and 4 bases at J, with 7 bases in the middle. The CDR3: CASSLGPLNEKLFF. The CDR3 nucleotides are TGTGCCAGCAGCTTGGGTCCTCTTAATGAAAAACTGTTTTTT.

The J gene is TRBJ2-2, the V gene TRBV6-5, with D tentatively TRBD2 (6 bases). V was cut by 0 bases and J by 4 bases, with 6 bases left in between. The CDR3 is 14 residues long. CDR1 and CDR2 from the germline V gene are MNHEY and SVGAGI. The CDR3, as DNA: TGTGCCAGCAGTTACTCGGGAGGCACCGGGGAGCTGTTTTTT. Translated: CASSYSGGTGELFF.

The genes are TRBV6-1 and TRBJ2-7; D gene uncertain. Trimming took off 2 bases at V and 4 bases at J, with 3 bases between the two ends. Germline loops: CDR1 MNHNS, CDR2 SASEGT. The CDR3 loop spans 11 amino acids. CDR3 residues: CASSEIYEQYF. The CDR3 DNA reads TGTGCCAGCAGTGAAATTTACGAGCAGTACTTC.

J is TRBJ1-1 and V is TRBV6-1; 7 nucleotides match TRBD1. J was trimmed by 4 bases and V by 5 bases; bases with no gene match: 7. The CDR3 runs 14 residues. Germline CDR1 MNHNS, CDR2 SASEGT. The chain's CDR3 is CASSPQGLGTEAFF. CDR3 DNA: TGTGCCAGCAGTCCACAGGGGCTCGGCACTGAAGCTTTCTTT.

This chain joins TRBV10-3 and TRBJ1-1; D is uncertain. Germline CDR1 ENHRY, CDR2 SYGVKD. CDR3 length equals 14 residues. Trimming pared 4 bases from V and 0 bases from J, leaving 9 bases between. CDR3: CAISAVGLNTEAFF. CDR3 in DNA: TGTGCCATCAGTGCGGTCGGACTGAACACTGAAGCTTTCTTT.

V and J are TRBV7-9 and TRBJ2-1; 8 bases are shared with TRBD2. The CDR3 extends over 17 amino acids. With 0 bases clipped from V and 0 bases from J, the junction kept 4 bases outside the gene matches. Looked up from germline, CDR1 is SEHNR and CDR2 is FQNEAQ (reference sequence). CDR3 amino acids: CASSLASGATSYNEQFF. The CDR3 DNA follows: TGTGCCAGCAGCTTAGCTAGCGGGGCAACCTCCTACAATGAGCAGTTCTTC.

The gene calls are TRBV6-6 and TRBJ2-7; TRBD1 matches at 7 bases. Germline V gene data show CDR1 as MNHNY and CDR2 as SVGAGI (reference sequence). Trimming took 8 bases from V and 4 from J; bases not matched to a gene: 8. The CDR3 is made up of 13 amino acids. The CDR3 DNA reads TGTGCCAGCCAGGGACAGCCTTTTTACGAGCAGTACTTC. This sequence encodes CASQGQPFYEQYF.

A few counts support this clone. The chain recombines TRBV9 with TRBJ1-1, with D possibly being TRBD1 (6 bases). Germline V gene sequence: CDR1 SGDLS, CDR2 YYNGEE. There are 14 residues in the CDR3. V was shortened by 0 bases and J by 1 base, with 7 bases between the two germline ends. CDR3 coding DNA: TGTGCCAGCAGCGTAGAGGGACAGAACACTGAAGCTTTCTTT. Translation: CASSVEGQNTEAFF.

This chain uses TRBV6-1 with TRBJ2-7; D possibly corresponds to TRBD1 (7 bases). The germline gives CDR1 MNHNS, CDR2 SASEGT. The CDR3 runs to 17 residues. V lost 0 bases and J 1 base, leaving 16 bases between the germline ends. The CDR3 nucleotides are TGTGCCAGCAGTGAAGCGGGGGGACAGATTTTTTCCTACGAGCAGTACTTC. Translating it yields CASSEAGGQIFSYEQYF.

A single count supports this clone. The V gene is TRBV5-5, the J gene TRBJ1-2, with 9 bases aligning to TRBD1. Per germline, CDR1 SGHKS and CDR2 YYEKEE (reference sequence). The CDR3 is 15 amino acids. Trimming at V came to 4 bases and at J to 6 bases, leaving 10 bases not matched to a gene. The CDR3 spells CASSPGTGSGNGYTF. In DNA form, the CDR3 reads TGTGCCAGCAGCCCCGGGACAGGGTCAGGGAATGGCTACACCTTC. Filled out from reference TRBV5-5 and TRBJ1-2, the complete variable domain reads DAGVTQSPTHLIKTRGQQVTLRCSPISGHKSVSWYQQVLGQGPQFIFQYYEKEERGRGNFPDRFSARQFPNYSSELNVNALLLGDSALYLCASSPGTGSGNGYTFGSGTRLTVV.

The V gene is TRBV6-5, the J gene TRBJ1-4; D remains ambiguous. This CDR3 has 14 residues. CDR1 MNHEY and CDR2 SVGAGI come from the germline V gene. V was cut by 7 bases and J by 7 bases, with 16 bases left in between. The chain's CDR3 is CASTPDPGGEKLFF. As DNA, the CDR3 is TGTGCCAGCACCCCGGATCCAGGTGGTGAAAAACTGTTTTTT.

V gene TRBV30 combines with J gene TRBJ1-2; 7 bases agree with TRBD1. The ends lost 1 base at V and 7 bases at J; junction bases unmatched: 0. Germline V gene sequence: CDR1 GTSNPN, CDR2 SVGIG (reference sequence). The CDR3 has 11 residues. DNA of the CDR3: TGTGCCTGGAGTGGACAGGGTGGCTACACCTTC. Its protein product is CAWSGQGGYTF.

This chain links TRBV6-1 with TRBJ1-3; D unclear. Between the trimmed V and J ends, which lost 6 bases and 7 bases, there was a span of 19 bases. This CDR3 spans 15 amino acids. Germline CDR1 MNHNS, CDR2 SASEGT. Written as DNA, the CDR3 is TGTGCCAGCAGCCCAGTAGCTAGCGGCGGGAACACCATATATTTT. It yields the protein CASSPVASGGNTIYF.

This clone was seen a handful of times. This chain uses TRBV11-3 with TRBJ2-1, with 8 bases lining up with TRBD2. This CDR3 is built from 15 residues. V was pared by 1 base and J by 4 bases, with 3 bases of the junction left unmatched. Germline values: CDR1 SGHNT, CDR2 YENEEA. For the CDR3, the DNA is TGTGCCAGCAGCTTAGCGGGGGGGGCGTACAATGAGCAGTTCTTC. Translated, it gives CASSLAGGAYNEQFF.

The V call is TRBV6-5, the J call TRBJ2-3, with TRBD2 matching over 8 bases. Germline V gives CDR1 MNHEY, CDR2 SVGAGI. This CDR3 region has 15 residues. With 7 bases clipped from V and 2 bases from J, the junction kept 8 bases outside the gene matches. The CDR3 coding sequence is TGTGCCAGCAACCAGCGGGAGTTAATCACAGATACGCAGTATTTT. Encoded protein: CASNQRELITDTQYF.